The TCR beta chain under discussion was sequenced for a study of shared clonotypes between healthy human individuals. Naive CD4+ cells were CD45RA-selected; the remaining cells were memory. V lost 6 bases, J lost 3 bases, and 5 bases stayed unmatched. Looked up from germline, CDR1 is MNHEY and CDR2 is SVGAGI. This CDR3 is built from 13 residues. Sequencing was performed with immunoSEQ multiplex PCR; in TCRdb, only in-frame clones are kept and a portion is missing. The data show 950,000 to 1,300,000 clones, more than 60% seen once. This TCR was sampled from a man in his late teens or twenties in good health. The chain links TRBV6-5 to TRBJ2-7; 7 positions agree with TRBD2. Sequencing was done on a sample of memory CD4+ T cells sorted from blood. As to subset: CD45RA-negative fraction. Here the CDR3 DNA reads TGTGCCAGCAGGAGGAGGGAGGGCTACGAGCAGTACTTC. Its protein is CASRRREGYEQYF.